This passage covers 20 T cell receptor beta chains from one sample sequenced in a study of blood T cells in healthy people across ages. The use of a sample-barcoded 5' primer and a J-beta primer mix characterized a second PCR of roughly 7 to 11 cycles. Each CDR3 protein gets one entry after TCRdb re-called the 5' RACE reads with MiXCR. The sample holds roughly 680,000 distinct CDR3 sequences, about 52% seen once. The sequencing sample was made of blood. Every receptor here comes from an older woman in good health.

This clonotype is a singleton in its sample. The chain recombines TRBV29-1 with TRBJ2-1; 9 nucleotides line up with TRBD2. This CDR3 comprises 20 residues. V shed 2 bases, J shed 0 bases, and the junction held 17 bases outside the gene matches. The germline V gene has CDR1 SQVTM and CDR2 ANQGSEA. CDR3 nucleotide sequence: TGCAGCGTTGAATCCCCCCCCAGTCGAACTAGCGGGTCCTCCTACAATGAGCAGTTCTTC. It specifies CSVESPPSRTSGSSYNEQFF.

This chain's CDR3 is CSARDLLVSYEQYF. CDR3 sequence (DNA): TGCAGTGCTAGAGATCTACTGGTATCCTACGAGCAGTACTTC. The rearrangement links TRBV20-1 to TRBJ2-7; D uncertain. The CDR3 consists of 14 residues. CDR1 is DFQATT, CDR2 SNEGSKA, per germline (reference sequence). Trimming stripped 0 bases from V and 1 base from J, with 10 bases between.

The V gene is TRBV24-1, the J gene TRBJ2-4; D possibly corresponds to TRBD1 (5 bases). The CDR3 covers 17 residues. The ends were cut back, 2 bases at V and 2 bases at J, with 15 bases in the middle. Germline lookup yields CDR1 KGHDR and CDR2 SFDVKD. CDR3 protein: CATSDSVGDSSKNIQYF. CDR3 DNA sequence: TGTGCCACCAGTGATTCCGTAGGGGATTCTTCCAAAAACATTCAGTACTTC.

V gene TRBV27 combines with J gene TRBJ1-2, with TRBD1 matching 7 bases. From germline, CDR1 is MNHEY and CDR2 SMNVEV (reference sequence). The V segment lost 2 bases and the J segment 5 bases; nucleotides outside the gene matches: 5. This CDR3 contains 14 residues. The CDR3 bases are TGTGCCAGCAGTTTAGATCCACAGGGGTATGGCTACACCTTC. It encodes CASSLDPQGYGYTF.

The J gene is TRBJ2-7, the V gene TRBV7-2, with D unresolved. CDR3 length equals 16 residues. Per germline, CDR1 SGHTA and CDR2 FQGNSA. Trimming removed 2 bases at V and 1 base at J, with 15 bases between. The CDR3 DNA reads TGTGCCAGCAGCTTAAGCCGGAGTTCCGGGTCCTACGAGCAGTACTTC. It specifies CASSLSRSSGSYEQYF.

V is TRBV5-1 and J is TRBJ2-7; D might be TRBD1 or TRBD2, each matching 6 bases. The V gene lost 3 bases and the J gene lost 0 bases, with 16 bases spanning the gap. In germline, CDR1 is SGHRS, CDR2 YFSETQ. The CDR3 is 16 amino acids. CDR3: CASSSRGGSSSYEQYF. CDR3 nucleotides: TGCGCCAGCAGCTCCCGAGGGGGGTCGAGCTCCTACGAGCAGTACTTC.

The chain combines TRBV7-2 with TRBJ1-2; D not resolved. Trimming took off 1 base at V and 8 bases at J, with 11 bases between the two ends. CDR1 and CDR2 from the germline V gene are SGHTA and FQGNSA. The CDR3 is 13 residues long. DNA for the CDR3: TGTGCCAGCAGCTTAGTGGGTTGGATGGGCTACACCTTC. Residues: CASSLVGWMGYTF.

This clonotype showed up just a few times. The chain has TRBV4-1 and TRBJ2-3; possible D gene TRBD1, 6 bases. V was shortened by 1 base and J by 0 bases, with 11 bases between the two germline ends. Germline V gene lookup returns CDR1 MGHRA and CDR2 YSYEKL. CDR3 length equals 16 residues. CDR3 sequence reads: CASSQGGPPSTDTQYF. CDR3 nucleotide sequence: TGCGCCAGCAGCCAAGGGGGGCCCCCAAGCACAGATACGCAGTATTTT.

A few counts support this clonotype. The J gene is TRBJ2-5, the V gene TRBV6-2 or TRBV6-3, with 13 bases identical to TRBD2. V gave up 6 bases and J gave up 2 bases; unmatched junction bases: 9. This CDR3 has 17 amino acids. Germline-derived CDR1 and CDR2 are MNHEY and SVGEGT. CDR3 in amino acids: CASSFGLAGVGQETQYF. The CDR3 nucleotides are TGTGCCAGCAGCTTCGGACTAGCGGGAGTAGGGCAAGAGACCCAGTACTTC.

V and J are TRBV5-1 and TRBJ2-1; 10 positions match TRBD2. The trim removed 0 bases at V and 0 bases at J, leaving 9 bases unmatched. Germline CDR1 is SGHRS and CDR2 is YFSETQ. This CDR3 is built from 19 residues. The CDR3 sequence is CASSLGAVAGGRSYNEQFF. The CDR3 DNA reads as TGCGCCAGCAGCTTGGGTGCTGTAGCGGGAGGCCGCTCCTACAATGAGCAGTTCTTC.

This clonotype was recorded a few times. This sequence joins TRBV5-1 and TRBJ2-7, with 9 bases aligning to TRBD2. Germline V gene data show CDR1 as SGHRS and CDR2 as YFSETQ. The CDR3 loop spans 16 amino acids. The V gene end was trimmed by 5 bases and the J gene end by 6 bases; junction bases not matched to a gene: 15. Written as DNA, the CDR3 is TGCGCCAGCAGTTCGTTAATGGTAGCGGGAGCGGGCGAGCAGTACTTC. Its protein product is CASSSLMVAGAGEQYF.

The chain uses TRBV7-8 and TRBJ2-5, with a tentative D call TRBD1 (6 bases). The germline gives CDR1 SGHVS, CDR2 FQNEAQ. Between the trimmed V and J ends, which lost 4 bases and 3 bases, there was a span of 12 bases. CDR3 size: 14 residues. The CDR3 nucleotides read TGTGCCAGCAGCTCCGCCGGGACAAAAGAGACCCAGTACTTC. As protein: CASSSAGTKETQYF. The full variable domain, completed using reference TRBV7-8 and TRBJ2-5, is GAGVSQSPRYKVAKRGQDVALRCDPISGHVSLFWYQQALGQGPEFLTYFQNEAQLDKSGLPSDRFFAERPEGSVSTLKIQRTQQEDSAVYLCASSSAGTKETQYFGPGTRLLVL.

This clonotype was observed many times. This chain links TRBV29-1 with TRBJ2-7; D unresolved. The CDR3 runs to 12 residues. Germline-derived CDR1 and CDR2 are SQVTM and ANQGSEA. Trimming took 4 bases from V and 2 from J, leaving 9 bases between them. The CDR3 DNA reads TGCAGCGTTGGTATCAGCCCCTACGAGCAGTACTTC. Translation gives CSVGISPYEQYF.

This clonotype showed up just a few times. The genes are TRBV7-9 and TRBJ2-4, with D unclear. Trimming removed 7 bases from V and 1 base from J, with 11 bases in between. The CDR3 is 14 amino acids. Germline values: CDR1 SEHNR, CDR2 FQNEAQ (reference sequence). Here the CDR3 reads CASMDRAAKNIQYF. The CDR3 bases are TGTGCCAGCATGGACCGGGCGGCCAAAAACATTCAGTACTTC.

CDR3 loop: CASSQGQGYYGYTF. As DNA, the CDR3 is TGTGCCAGCAGCCAAGGACAGGGGTACTATGGCTACACCTTC. The rearrangement uses TRBV14 and TRBJ1-2; the match to TRBD1 covers 8 bases. CDR1 SGHDN and CDR2 FVKESK come from the germline V gene. With V trimmed by 1 base and J by 3 bases, 1 base remained unmatched. The CDR3 runs to 14 residues.

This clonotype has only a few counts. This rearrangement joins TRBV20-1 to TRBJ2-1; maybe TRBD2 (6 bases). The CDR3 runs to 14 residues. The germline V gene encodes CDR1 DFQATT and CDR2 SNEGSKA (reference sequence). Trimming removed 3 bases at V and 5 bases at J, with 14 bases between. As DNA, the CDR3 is TGCAGTGCTAGGGACATGGAGGGCCACAATGAGCAGTTCTTC. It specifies CSARDMEGHNEQFF.

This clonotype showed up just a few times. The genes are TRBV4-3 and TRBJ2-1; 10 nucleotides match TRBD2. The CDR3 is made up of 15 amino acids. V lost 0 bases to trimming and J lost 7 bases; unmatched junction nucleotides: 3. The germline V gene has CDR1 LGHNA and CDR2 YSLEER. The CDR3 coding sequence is TGCGCCAGCAGCCAAGATAGCGGGAGGTGGAATGAGCAGTTCTTC. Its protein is CASSQDSGRWNEQFF.

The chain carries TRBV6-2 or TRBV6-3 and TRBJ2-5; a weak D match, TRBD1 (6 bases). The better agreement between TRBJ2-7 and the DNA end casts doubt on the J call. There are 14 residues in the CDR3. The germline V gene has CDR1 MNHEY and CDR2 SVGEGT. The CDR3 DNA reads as TGTGCCAGCAGTTTCGCGGAAGTAGGGGGCGAGCAGTACTTC. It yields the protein CASSFAEVGGEQYF.

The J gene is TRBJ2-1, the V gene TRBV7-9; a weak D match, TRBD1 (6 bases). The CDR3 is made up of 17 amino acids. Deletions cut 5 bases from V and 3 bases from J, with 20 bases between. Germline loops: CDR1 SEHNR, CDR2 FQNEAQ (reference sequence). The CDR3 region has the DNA TGTGCCAGCAGCCCAAATACAGGGATAGGGAACTACAATGAGCAGTTCTTC. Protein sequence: CASSPNTGIGNYNEQFF.

CDR3 in DNA: TGTGCCAGCAGCTTAGAGGACTTCACAGATACGCAGTATTTT. This encodes CASSLEDFTDTQYF. The chain couples TRBV7-3 to TRBJ2-3; TRBD2 might be the D (5 bases). Between the trimmed V and J ends, which lost 2 bases and 2 bases, there was a span of 8 bases. Germline V gives CDR1 SGHTA, CDR2 FQGTGA. This CDR3 has 14 residues.